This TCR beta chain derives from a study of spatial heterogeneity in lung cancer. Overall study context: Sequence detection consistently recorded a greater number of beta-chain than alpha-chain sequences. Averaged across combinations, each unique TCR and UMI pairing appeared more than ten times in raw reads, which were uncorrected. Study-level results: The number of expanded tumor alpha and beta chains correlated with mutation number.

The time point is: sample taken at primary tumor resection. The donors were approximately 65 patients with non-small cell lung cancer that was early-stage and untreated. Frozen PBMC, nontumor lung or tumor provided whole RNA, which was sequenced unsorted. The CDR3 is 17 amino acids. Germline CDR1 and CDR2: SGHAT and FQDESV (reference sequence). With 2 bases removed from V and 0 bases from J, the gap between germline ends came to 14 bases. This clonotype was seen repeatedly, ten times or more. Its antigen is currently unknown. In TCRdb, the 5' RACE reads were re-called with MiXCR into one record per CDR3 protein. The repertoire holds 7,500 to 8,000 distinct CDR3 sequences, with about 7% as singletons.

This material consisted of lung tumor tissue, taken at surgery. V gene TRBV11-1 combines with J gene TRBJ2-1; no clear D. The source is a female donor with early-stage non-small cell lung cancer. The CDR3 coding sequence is TGTGCCAGCAGCTTAAATTTGCGGCCCCCCTCCTACAATGAGCAGTTCTTC. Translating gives CASSLNLRPPSYNEQFF.